The 18 T cell receptor beta chains below come from one sample, sequenced in a study of blood T cell repertoires in COVID-19. Sequenced by immunoSEQ multiplex PCR; TCRdb stores in-frame clones only, minus some. The sample comprises about 39,000 clones, around four fifths of which are singletons, and about 15% rests with the top ten. The sequencing sample was made of peripheral blood. The origin of the receptors is a man aged 45-65 years with active or convalescent COVID-19.

The genes are TRBV19 and TRBJ1-2; D is uncertain. Germline V gene sequence: CDR1 LNHDA, CDR2 SQIVND (reference sequence). The CDR3 totals 13 residues. V dropped 2 bases and J dropped 7 bases, with 11 bases sitting between them. CDR3: CASSIYAGGGYTF. CDR3 DNA sequence: TGTGCCAGTAGTATATATGCAGGAGGTGGCTACACCTTC.

This clone was seen a single time. The chain uses TRBV7-2 and TRBJ1-2; 8 nucleotides line up with TRBD1. V trimming: 5 bases; J trimming: 5 bases; junction bases outside the gene matches: 7. The CDR3 has 14 amino acids. CDR1 SGHTA and CDR2 FQGNSA come from the germline V gene. The CDR3 DNA reads as TGTGCCAGCAGCAAGGACAGGGAGTCATATGGCTACACCTTC. Protein: CASSKDRESYGYTF.

The V gene is TRBV6-5, the J gene TRBJ1-4; D might be TRBD1 (5 bases). Germline lookup yields CDR1 MNHEY and CDR2 SVGAGI. CDR3 length: 12 residues. Trimming left V 6 bases short and J 5 bases short, with 7 bases between. The CDR3 DNA follows: TGTGCCAGCAGGAAGGGGAATGAAAAACTGTTTTTT. It codes for CASRKGNEKLFF.

V usage is TRBV7-9 and J usage is TRBJ1-2; D is perhaps TRBD1 (5 bases). In germline, CDR1 is SEHNR, CDR2 FQNEAQ (reference sequence). Trimming took off 1 base at V and 6 bases at J, with 12 bases between the two ends. The CDR3 spans 14 residues. Here the CDR3 reads CASSLGRGEDGYTF. The CDR3 DNA reads TGTGCCAGCAGCTTAGGACGGGGGGAGGATGGCTACACCTTC.

Only one count was recorded for this clone. V is TRBV18 and J is TRBJ2-1; 7 bases are a match to TRBD1. Germline V lookup: CDR1 KGHSH, CDR2 LQKENI. The V gene end was trimmed by 2 bases and the J gene end by 6 bases; junction bases not matched to a gene: 4. The CDR3 is made up of 14 amino acids. CDR3 coding DNA: TGTGCCAGCTCACCAAGGACAGGTACCAATGAGCAGTTCTTC. As protein: CASSPRTGTNEQFF.

CDR3 coding DNA: TGTGCCAGCAGCTTCGGCCCTAAAGCGGGGGCCACCTACGAGCAGTACTTC. Translation: CASSFGPKAGATYEQYF. The chain links TRBV11-2 to TRBJ2-7; 8 nucleotides align to TRBD2. CDR3 length: 17 amino acids. Germline trimming cut 3 bases from V and 2 bases from J; bases unmatched to any gene: 12. CDR1 is SGHAT, CDR2 FQNNGV, per germline.

V gene TRBV11-2 combines with J gene TRBJ1-5; D not certain. The CDR3 loop spans 13 amino acids. V was shortened by 5 bases and J by 3 bases, with 8 bases between the two germline ends. CDR1 is SGHAT and CDR2 is FQNNGV in the germline V gene. CDR3 sequence: CASSRGFNQPQHF. CDR3 nucleotide sequence: TGTGCCAGCAGCCGCGGCTTCAATCAGCCCCAGCATTTT.

V is TRBV12-3 or TRBV12-4 and J is TRBJ2-1, with TRBD2 as a possible D gene (6 bases). Trimming left V 6 bases short and J 10 bases short, with 13 bases between. This CDR3 has 12 residues. The chain's CDR3 is CASSLSGGEQFF. CDR3 sequence (DNA): TGTGCCAGCAGCCTCAGTGGGGGGGAGCAGTTCTTC.

J is TRBJ1-1 and V is TRBV15, with 7 bases lining up with TRBD1. The CDR3 extends over 15 amino acids. V dropped 0 bases and J dropped 10; count of bases not matched to a gene: 11. Germline CDR1 reads LNHNV; CDR2 reads YYDKDF (reference sequence). The DNA for the CDR3 is TGTGCCACCAGCAGAGATAAAAGACAGGGAGTCGGAGCTTTCTTT. Its protein is CATSRDKRQGVGAFF.

This clone was counted between two and nine times. The J gene is TRBJ2-7, the V gene TRBV19, with a possible D match to TRBD2 (5 bases). Germline lookup yields CDR1 LNHDA and CDR2 SQIVND (reference sequence). The CDR3 loop spans 13 amino acids. The V gene lost 1 base and the J gene lost 6 bases, with 10 bases spanning the gap. The CDR3 loop is CASSIVLAGEQYF. CDR3 DNA sequence: TGTGCCAGTAGTATAGTGCTAGCAGGCGAGCAGTACTTC.

The chain is built from TRBV28 and TRBJ2-1, with TRBD1 matching 7 bases. The V segment lost 2 bases and the J segment 0 bases; nucleotides outside the gene matches: 4. The CDR3 is made up of 16 amino acids. The V gene's germline CDR1 is MDHEN and CDR2 SYDVKM. CDR3: CASSLVGQSSYNEQFF. CDR3 DNA: TGTGCCAGCAGTTTAGTGGGACAGAGCTCCTACAATGAGCAGTTCTTC.

V is TRBV7-2 and J is TRBJ2-1; D is uncertain. Germline CDR1 is SGHTA and CDR2 is FQGNSA. Trimming removed 2 bases at V and 2 bases at J, with 10 bases between. The length of the CDR3 is 15 residues. CDR3: CASSLMPSAYNEQFF. The CDR3 region has the DNA TGTGCCAGCAGCTTAATGCCCTCGGCCTACAATGAGCAGTTCTTC.

The chain joins TRBV3-1 (or the pseudogene TRBV3-2) to TRBJ1-3; weak D call: TRBD1 (5 bases). Per the germline V gene, CDR1 is LGHDT and CDR2 is YNNKEL (reference sequence). Deletions cut 0 bases from V and 8 bases from J, with 11 bases between. The CDR3 has 14 amino acids. CDR3 coding DNA: TGTGCCAGCAGCCAAGAATGGGGGGATCACACCATATATTTT. The encoded protein is CASSQEWGDHTIYF.

The CDR3 protein is CATGPGGSNQPQHF. In DNA form, the CDR3 reads TGTGCCACCGGCCCCGGAGGGAGCAATCAGCCCCAGCATTTT. The gene calls are TRBV24-1 and TRBJ1-5; D ambiguous. The CDR3 is 14 amino acids. Germline V gene sequence: CDR1 KGHDR, CDR2 SFDVKD. The V end was cut by 9 bases, the J end by 1 base, with 12 bases between.

V is TRBV6-6 and J is TRBJ2-7; D is undetermined. Trimming removed 2 bases at V and 1 base at J, with 9 bases between. From germline, CDR1 is MNHNY and CDR2 SVGAGI (reference sequence). The CDR3 loop spans 14 amino acids. The DNA of the CDR3 is TGTGCCAGCAGTTACCAGGCCGCTTCCTACGAGCAGTACTTC. Amino acid sequence: CASSYQAASYEQYF.

CDR3 DNA sequence: TGCGCCAGCAGCCCAAGGGGTGACGAGCAGTACTTC. It specifies CASSPRGDEQYF. The chain has TRBV5-1 and TRBJ2-7; maybe TRBD1 (5 bases). There are 12 residues in the CDR3. CDR1 is SGHRS and CDR2 is YFSETQ in the germline V gene. The V and J ends lost 4 bases and 5 bases respectively, with 10 bases between them.

The V and J genes are TRBV6-5 and TRBJ1-1; 9 bases line up with TRBD1. Germline V gives CDR1 MNHEY, CDR2 SVGAGI. V was pared by 6 bases and J by 0 bases, with 2 bases of the junction left unmatched. The CDR3 covers 14 residues. CDR3 loop: CASRGQGLNTEAFF. In DNA, the CDR3 is TGTGCCAGCAGGGGACAGGGTTTGAACACTGAAGCTTTCTTT.

The CDR3 DNA is TGTGCCAGCAGCTTATTAGGGCCAGCGGATCAGCCCCAGCATTTT. Protein sequence: CASSLLGPADQPQHF. This rearrangement joins TRBV7-6 to TRBJ1-5; no definite D call. The germline CDR1 and CDR2 sequences are SGHVS and FNYEAQ. CDR3 length: 15 amino acids. V was trimmed by 2 bases and J by 5 bases, leaving 13 bases between them.